These 4 T cell receptor beta chains share one sample of origin, sequenced in a study of beta chain features in type 1 diabetes. Isolated RNA was reverse transcribed in full, so expressed TCRB transcripts were sequenced. Measured with immunoSEQ multiplex PCR; TCRdb has only the in-frame clones, and not every one. The sample has 150,000 to 190,000 clones; under 9.5% are singletons. Source material: central memory CD4+ T cells from blood. The receptor set was obtained from a man younger than 30 in good health.

This clone was seen at least ten times. The CDR3 is CASSPGGKHTEAFF. As DNA, the CDR3 is TGTGCCAGCAGCCCCGGCGGGAAACACACTGAAGCTTTCTTT. V and J are TRBV28 and TRBJ1-1; unclear D gene. V shed 6 bases and J shed 3 bases, with 14 bases lying between them. Looked up from germline, CDR1 is MDHEN and CDR2 is SYDVKM. The CDR3 covers 14 residues.

The CDR3 loop reads CASSLGTSGGETQYF. Written as DNA, the CDR3 is TGTGCCAGCAGCTTAGGCACTAGCGGGGGAGAGACCCAGTACTTC. The chain uses TRBV7-2 and TRBJ2-5, with 11 bases fitting TRBD2. Germline-derived CDR1 and CDR2 are SGHTA and FQGNSA. With V trimmed by 1 base and J by 4 bases, 2 bases remained unmatched. The CDR3 has 15 amino acids. Drawing the rest from reference TRBV7-2 and TRBJ2-5, the complete variable domain is GAGVSQSPSNKVTEKGKDVELRCDPISGHTALYWYRQSLGQGLEFLIYFQGNSAPDKSGLPSDRFSAERTGGSVSTLTIQRTQQEDSAVYLCASSLGTSGGETQYFGPGTRLLVL.

The table lists this clone with many counts. The chain recombines TRBV5-8 with TRBJ2-5, with 7 bases lining up with TRBD1. Germline V lookup: CDR1 SGHTS, CDR2 YDEGEE. The CDR3 runs to 14 residues. The V gene end was trimmed by 3 bases and the J gene end by 2 bases; junction bases not matched to a gene: 4. The CDR3 coding sequence is TGTGCCAGCAGCTACGGGACAGAACAAGAGACCCAGTACTTC. The encoded protein is CASSYGTEQETQYF.

The chain has TRBV6-5 and TRBJ2-3, with a tentative D call TRBD2 (7 bases). Trimming stripped 7 bases from V and 0 bases from J, with 11 bases between. Germline values: CDR1 MNHEY, CDR2 SVGAGI. This CDR3 spans 14 amino acids. CDR3 in DNA: TGTGCCAGCAAGAGGGGGGGTAGCACAGATACGCAGTATTTT. This encodes CASKRGGSTDTQYF.